This record covers a single TCR beta chain. What it recognizes is unknown. The PCR employed 60 Vbeta primers together with 13 Jbeta primers. Libraries were prepared by immunoSEQ multiplex PCR; TCRdb keeps only in-frame clonotypes and omits some of them. The sample consists of about 110,000 clones, roughly two thirds of them appearing once. The sample is drawn from a study of cytomegalovirus exposure and HLA in healthy donors. Germline CDR1 MNHEY, CDR2 SMNVEV (reference sequence). V was cut by 3 bases and J by 7 bases, with 16 bases left in between. There are 15 residues in the CDR3. Study results and limitations: Among CMV-associated TCR beta chains, most appeared HLA-restricted in a later analysis.

This TCR was recovered from a female donor in good health and CMV-seronegative. The chain recombines TRBV27 with TRBJ2-1, with unresolved D. The sample consisted of PBMCs. DNA of the CDR3: TGTGCCAGCAGTTTTTTTCTGGGCGTGTGGAATGAGCAGTTCTTC. Amino acid sequence: CASSFFLGVWNEQFF.